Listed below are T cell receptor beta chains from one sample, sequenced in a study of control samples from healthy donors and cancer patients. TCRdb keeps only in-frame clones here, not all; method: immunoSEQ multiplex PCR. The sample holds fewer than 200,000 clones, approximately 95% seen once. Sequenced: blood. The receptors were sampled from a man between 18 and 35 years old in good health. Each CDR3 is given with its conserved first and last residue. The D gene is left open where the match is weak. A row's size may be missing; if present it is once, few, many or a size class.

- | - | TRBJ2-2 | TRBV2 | CASSVAAGSGLTGELFF | TGTGCCAGCAGCGTGGCCGCAGGGTCGGGCCTAACAGGGGAGCTGTTTTTT
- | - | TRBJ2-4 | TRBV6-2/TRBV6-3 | CASSYSTSPVPLAKNIQYF | TGTGCCAGCAGTTACTCGACGTCCCCGGTCCCGTTAGCCAAAAACATTCAGTACTTC
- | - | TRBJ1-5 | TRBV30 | CAWSVFSEIQPQHF | TGTGCCTGGAGTGTGTTTTCAGAGATTCAGCCCCAGCATTTT
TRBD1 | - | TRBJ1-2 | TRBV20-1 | CSASERQGVYGYTF | TGCAGTGCTAGTGAACGACAGGGCGTCTATGGCTACACCTTC
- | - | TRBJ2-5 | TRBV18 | CASSPQGTETQYF | TGTGCCAGCTCACCACAGGGGACGGAGACCCAGTACTTC
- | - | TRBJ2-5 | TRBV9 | CASSARVTQETQYF | TGTGCCAGCAGCGCCAGGGTTACTCAAGAGACCCAGTACTTC
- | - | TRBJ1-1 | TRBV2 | CASSGGQGETEAFF | TGTGCCAGCAGTGGGGGGCAGGGTGAAACTGAAGCTTTCTTT
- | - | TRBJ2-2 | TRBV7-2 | CASSRDTGELFF | TGTGCCAGCAGCCGGGACACCGGGGAGCTGTTTTTT
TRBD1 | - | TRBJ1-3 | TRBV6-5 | CASSRTGAGNTIYF | TGTGCCAGCAGCCGGACAGGGGCTGGAAACACCATATATTTT
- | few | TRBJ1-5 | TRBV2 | CASSGGHYSNQPQHF | TGTGCCAGCAGTGGGGGCCACTATAGCAATCAGCCCCAGCATTTT
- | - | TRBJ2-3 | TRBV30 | CAWSRAELTDTQYF | TGTGCCTGGAGTCGAGCGGAGCTCACAGATACGCAGTATTTT
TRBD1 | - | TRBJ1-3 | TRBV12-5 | CASGLQPQIEGGAGNTIYF | TGTGCTAGTGGTTTGCAACCCCAAATTGAAGGGGGCGCTGGAAACACCATATATTTT
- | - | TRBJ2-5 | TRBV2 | CASRRVETQYF | TGTGCCAGCCGCAGGGTGGAGACCCAGTACTTC
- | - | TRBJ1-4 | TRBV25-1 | CASSSTLGVGEEKLFF | TGTGCCAGCAGTTCCACCCTGGGGGTCGGAGAAGAAAAACTGTTTTTT
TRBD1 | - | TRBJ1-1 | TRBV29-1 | CSVSGTGPEAFF | TGCAGCGTTTCCGGGACAGGGCCTGAAGCTTTCTTT
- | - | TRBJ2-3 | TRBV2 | CASSEDVSFATQYF | TGTGCCAGCAGTGAAGATGTGAGCTTCGCTACGCAGTATTTT
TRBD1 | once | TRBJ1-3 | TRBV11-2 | CASSPGGGNTIYF | TGTGCCAGCAGCCCAGGGGGAGGAAACACCATATATTTT
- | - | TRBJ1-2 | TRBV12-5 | CASGSRNGYGYTF | TGTGCTAGTGGTTCAAGGAACGGCTATGGCTACACCTTC
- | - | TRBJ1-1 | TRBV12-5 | CASGPQGYTEAFF | TGTGCTAGTGGTCCCCAGGGGTACACTGAAGCTTTCTTT
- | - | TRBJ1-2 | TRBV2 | CASDGGVSYGYTF | TGTGCCAGCGACGGCGGAGTTTCATATGGCTACACCTTC
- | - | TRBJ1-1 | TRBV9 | CASSVGWGLNTEAFF | TGTGCCAGCAGCGTAGGTTGGGGCTTGAACACTGAAGCTTTCTTT
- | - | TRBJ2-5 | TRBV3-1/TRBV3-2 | CASSQEAREETQYF | TGTGCCAGCAGCCAAGAGGCCAGGGAAGAGACCCAGTACTTC